One and the same sample provided the 32 T cell receptor beta chains below, sequenced in a study of T-cell memory formation after mild COVID-19 (dated by TCRdb to about 2021). Libraries were made using 5' RACE. The instrument was an Illumina NovaSeq 6000. TCRdb reprocessing: public reads trimmed at Q25 with fastp, clones called with MiXCR, in-frame beta chains kept. CDR3 protein sequences are deduplicated, and each keeps its most common genes and DNA. The table for this sample lists 280,000 or so distinct CDR3 sequences; approximately 8% of them were counted only once. Around a fifth of the sample is taken by the ten largest. Sequencing was carried out using PBMCs or a T cell subset sorted from them (not recorded which). These receptor sequences come from a man younger than 30 who had mild COVID-19 (a few samples of this study predate the infection). The sample titles of this study are shuffled in the database, so cell type and time point are left out; the donor was told from shared clones.

There are a few counts of this clonotype. V gene TRBV2 combines with J gene TRBJ2-3; 8 bases match TRBD2. This CDR3 comprises 16 residues. Per the germline V gene, CDR1 is SNHLY and CDR2 is FYNNEI. The J segment lost 5 bases and the V segment lost 8 bases, leaving 15 bases of the junction unmatched. The CDR3, as DNA: TGTGCCAGCGCAATCCAAAGCGGGACTAGACAAGATACGCAGTATTTT. Translated: CASAIQSGTRQDTQYF.

This clonotype was counted a single time. This chain links TRBV12-3 or TRBV12-4 with TRBJ2-6; D is unclear. Trimming took off 0 bases at V and 3 bases at J, with 21 bases between the two ends. The CDR3 has 20 residues. The CDR3 nucleotides are TGTGCCAGCAGTTTAGCGCCCGATCCCTTTGATTTGGGTGGGGCCAACGTCCTGACTTTC. Encoded protein: CASSLAPDPFDLGGANVLTF.

V usage is TRBV7-2 and J usage is TRBJ1-5, with D perhaps matching TRBD1 (5 bases). The CDR3 is 16 residues long. The germline V and J ends were trimmed by 2 bases and 7 bases, with 18 bases remaining between them. Germline V lookup: CDR1 SGHTA, CDR2 FQGNSA. CDR3 sequence (DNA): TGTGCCAGCAGCTTAACCATACCTGGGGGGGACCAGCCCCAGCATTTT. It yields the protein CASSLTIPGGDQPQHF.

The chain combines TRBV7-3 with TRBJ1-2; D gene uncertain. Trimming stripped 2 bases from V and 0 bases from J, with 16 bases between. The CDR3 is 17 residues long. CDR1 is SGHTA and CDR2 is FQGTGA in the germline V gene. This chain's CDR3 is CASSLGGSEAANYGYTF. CDR3 coding DNA: TGTGCCAGCAGCTTAGGAGGCTCAGAGGCGGCTAACTATGGCTACACCTTC. The whole variable domain, remainder taken from reference TRBV7-3 and TRBJ1-2, is GAGVSQTPSNKVTEKGKYVELRCDPISGHTALYWYRQSLGQGPEFLIYFQGTGAADDSGLPNDRFFAVRPEGSVSTLKIQRTERGDSAVYLCASSLGGSEAANYGYTFGSGTRLTVV.

This clonotype was picked up a small number of times. The chain employs TRBV5-1 and TRBJ2-3, with D tentatively TRBD1 (6 bases). Germline CDR1 is SGHRS and CDR2 is YFSETQ. The CDR3 runs 18 residues. V was clipped by 1 base and J by 5 bases, with 23 bases between them. The chain's CDR3 is CASSLNLRTARGGDTQYF. CDR3 in DNA: TGCGCCAGCAGCTTGAACCTACGAACCGCCAGGGGTGGAGATACGCAGTATTTT.

V is TRBV15 and J is TRBJ2-3, with 9 nucleotides matching TRBD2. The CDR3 consists of 16 residues. Germline V lookup: CDR1 LNHNV, CDR2 YYDKDF (reference sequence). With V trimmed by 0 bases and J by 8 bases, 9 bases remained unmatched. The CDR3, as DNA: TGTGCCACCAGCAGAGAAGTGACTAGCGGAGGAGGTACGCAGTATTTT. Translation: CATSREVTSGGGTQYF.

V gene TRBV5-1 combines with J gene TRBJ1-5; the match to TRBD1 covers 8 bases. The V segment lost 5 bases and the J segment 5 bases; nucleotides outside the gene matches: 6. The CDR3 is 14 residues long. Germline assignment: CDR1 SGHRS and CDR2 YFSETQ. The CDR3, as DNA: TGCGCCAGCAGTCCAGGGGGCTTTTATCAGCCCCAGCATTTT. Protein sequence: CASSPGGFYQPQHF.

The chain recombines TRBV4-1 with TRBJ2-3, with a weak D call TRBD1 (5 bases). V gave up 0 bases and J gave up 3 bases, with 10 bases separating them. The CDR3 totals 15 residues. Germline loops: CDR1 MGHRA, CDR2 YSYEKL. The CDR3 sequence: CASSQDLQGTDTQYF. The CDR3 nucleotides read TGCGCCAGCAGCCAAGATCTTCAGGGAACAGATACGCAGTATTTT.

V and J are TRBV4-2 and TRBJ2-5; TRBD1 might be the D (5 bases). V lost 0 bases, J lost 7 bases, and 12 bases lay in between. CDR3 size: 14 residues. Germline CDR1 and CDR2: LGHNA and YNFKEQ. CDR3 amino acids: CASSQEGLPGTQYF. The CDR3 DNA is TGTGCCAGCAGCCAAGAGGGGCTCCCGGGGACCCAGTACTTC.

The chain uses TRBV4-1 and TRBJ1-2; the D is unclear. This CDR3 has 17 amino acids. CDR1 and CDR2 (germline): MGHRA, YSYEKL. V was trimmed by 1 base and J by 0 bases, leaving 15 bases between them. CDR3 nucleotides: TGCGCCAGCAGCCAAGGGCCGCTGGGTGGGACTAACTATGGCTACACCTTC. Its protein product is CASSQGPLGGTNYGYTF.

In this sample, this clonotype turned up a few times. The chain carries TRBV20-1 and TRBJ2-1; D may be TRBD1 (5 bases). This CDR3 contains 12 residues. Germline values: CDR1 DFQATT, CDR2 SNEGSKA (reference sequence). The V end lost 0 bases, the J end lost 8 bases, and 8 bases lay between the germline ends. The CDR3 nucleotides are TGCAGTGCTAGAGACAGGGCGGATGAGCAGTTCTTC. It encodes CSARDRADEQFF.

This clonotype showed up just a few times. The chain has TRBV7-9 and TRBJ1-1, with 10 bases matching TRBD1. Germline V gene sequence: CDR1 SEHNR, CDR2 FQNEAQ (reference sequence). CDR3 length: 16 amino acids. The V gene end was trimmed by 1 base and the J gene end by 5 bases; junction bases not matched to a gene: 7. The CDR3 sequence: CASSLGGQGRGTEAFF. The DNA for the CDR3 is TGTGCCAGCAGCTTAGGGGGACAGGGGAGGGGAACTGAAGCTTTCTTT. The entire variable domain, with the rest obtained from reference TRBV7-9 and TRBJ1-1, is as follows: DTGVSQNPRHKITKRGQNVTFRCDPISEHNRLYWYRQTLGQGPEFLTYFQNEAQLEKSRLLSDRFSAERPKGSFSTLEIQRTEQGDSAMYLCASSLGGQGRGTEAFFGQGTRLTVV.

The sample holds many counts of this clonotype. The gene calls are TRBV3-1 and TRBJ2-1, with TRBD2 identical over 7 bases. The CDR3 has 13 residues. The V segment lost 4 bases and the J segment 8 bases; nucleotides outside the gene matches: 5. CDR1 is LGHDT and CDR2 is YNNKEL in the germline V gene (reference sequence). The CDR3 here is CASSRGEGYEQFF. CDR3 sequence (DNA): TGTGCCAGCAGCCGTGGGGAGGGTTATGAGCAGTTCTTC.

This clonotype has only a few counts. The V call is TRBV12-3 or TRBV12-4, the J call TRBJ1-1; 7 bases align to TRBD1. J lost 5 bases, V lost 5 bases, and 11 bases had no gene match. The CDR3 spans 15 residues. CDR3 sequence (DNA): TGTGCCAGCAGTGCAAAGACAGGGTTGGAGACTGAAGCTTTCTTT. This translates into CASSAKTGLETEAFF.

This clonotype was seen only once. This chain links TRBV20-1 with TRBJ2-7, with D possibly matching TRBD2 (5 bases). V shed 5 bases and J shed 2 bases, with 16 bases lying between them. The CDR3 extends over 14 amino acids. CDR1 is DFQATT and CDR2 is SNEGSKA in the germline V gene (reference sequence). This CDR3 is CSAWTEESTYEQYF. The CDR3 DNA reads as TGCAGTGCTTGGACGGAGGAATCCACCTACGAGCAGTACTTC.

This clonotype showed up many times. The rearrangement uses TRBV12-3 or TRBV12-4 and TRBJ1-2; 7 bases line up with TRBD1. The V gene end was trimmed by 5 bases and the J gene end by 4 bases; junction bases not matched to a gene: 1. This CDR3 is 12 amino acids long. CDR3 DNA: TGTGCCAGCAGTAACAGGGGCTATGGCTACACCTTC. It yields the protein CASSNRGYGYTF.

CDR3 region: CASSQLGLAGGIAKNIQYF. CDR3 DNA sequence: TGTGCCAGCAGCCAACTGGGACTAGCGGGGGGAATAGCCAAAAACATTCAGTACTTC. The chain joins TRBV4-2 to TRBJ2-4; 15 bases match TRBD2. The CDR3 length is 19 residues. V lost 2 bases, J lost 0 bases, and 5 bases stayed unmatched. Germline CDR1 reads LGHNA; CDR2 reads YNFKEQ.

This clonotype was counted many times. The genes are TRBV29-1 and TRBJ2-7, with D maybe TRBD2 (6 bases). CDR1 and CDR2 from the germline V gene are SQVTM and ANQGSEA. This CDR3 is 13 amino acids long. V lost 1 base and J 3 bases, leaving 10 bases between the germline ends. This chain's CDR3 is CSVEGYGGYEQYF. CDR3 coding DNA: TGCAGCGTTGAAGGGTACGGGGGCTACGAGCAGTACTTC.

The chain recombines TRBV6-6 with TRBJ1-2; D gene ambiguous. There are 14 residues in the CDR3. Germline CDR1 reads MNHNY; CDR2 reads SVGAGI (reference sequence). Trimming shortened V by 2 bases and J by 4 bases, and 11 bases separated the two germline ends. The CDR3 loop is CASSYEEIGYGYTF. CDR3 nucleotide sequence: TGTGCCAGCAGTTACGAGGAGATCGGCTATGGCTACACCTTC.

Notes on this clonotype: One end of the junction is discordant with germline, which a read error may explain. The J gene is TRBJ1-4, the V gene TRBV11-2; D might be TRBD1 (5 bases). The CDR3 has 14 residues. The germline CDR1 and CDR2 sequences are SGHAT and FQNNGV. CDR3: CARSLAGTWEKLFF. The CDR3 region has the DNA TGTGCCAGAAGCTTGGCAGGGACTTGGGAAAAACTGTTTTTT.

The chain couples TRBV6-5 to TRBJ1-1; TRBD1 is a possible D gene (5 bases). Trimming cost V 3 bases and J 5 bases, with 10 bases left between them. Germline values: CDR1 MNHEY, CDR2 SVGAGI. The CDR3 has 13 amino acids. The CDR3 sequence: CASSYDGGTEAFF. As DNA, the CDR3 is TGTGCCAGCAGTTATGACGGGGGGACTGAAGCTTTCTTT.

J is TRBJ2-7 and V is TRBV5-6; tentative D call: TRBD2 (5 bases). The CDR3 has 12 amino acids. The germline V gene encodes CDR1 SGHDT and CDR2 YYEEEE. Between the trimmed V and J ends, which lost 5 bases and 2 bases, there was a span of 8 bases. The CDR3 coding sequence is TGTGCCAGCAGTTCCGGGACCTACGAGCAGTACGTC. Its protein product is CASSSGTYEQYV.

This clonotype was seen only a few times. The genes are TRBV4-3 and TRBJ2-2; 8 positions match TRBD2. This CDR3 spans 16 amino acids. From germline, CDR1 is LGHNA and CDR2 YSLEER. V was pared by 0 bases and J by 3 bases, with 3 bases of the junction left unmatched. CDR3 nucleotides: TGCGCCAGCAGCCAAGAATGGCGGGGGGACACCGGGGAGCTGTTTTTT. The encoded protein is CASSQEWRGDTGELFF.

The V call is TRBV5-1, the J call TRBJ1-1, with TRBD1 matching over 11 bases. The junction had 8 bases not matched to a gene; V was cut back by 0 bases and J by 4 bases. CDR3 length: 17 residues. Germline V gene sequence: CDR1 SGHRS, CDR2 YFSETQ. The CDR3 region is CASSLAPPGQGGTEAFF. The DNA of the CDR3 is TGCGCCAGCAGCTTGGCTCCTCCGGGACAGGGGGGCACTGAAGCTTTCTTT.

V usage is TRBV5-1 and J usage is TRBJ1-6; tentative D call: TRBD1 (5 bases). V was shortened by 6 bases and J by 10 bases, with 14 bases between the two germline ends. The germline gives CDR1 SGHRS, CDR2 YFSETQ. CDR3 size: 13 residues. CDR3 sequence reads: CASTGEGLSPLHF. The CDR3 DNA reads as TGCGCCAGCACTGGGGAGGGGCTCTCACCCCTCCACTTT.

The table lists this clonotype with a few counts. The genes are TRBV12-3 or TRBV12-4 and TRBJ1-4; TRBD1 might be the D (5 bases). V was pared by 7 bases and J by 10 bases, with 13 bases between. The CDR3 sequence is 12 residues long. This chain's CDR3 is CASNLGAGKLFF. The CDR3 DNA reads as TGTGCCAGCAACCTAGGGGCAGGAAAACTGTTTTTT.

This clonotype was seen a handful of times. As DNA, the CDR3 is TGTGCCAGCAGCGGGAAGGTGAGGGGGGCCAACGAGCAGTTCTTC. Its protein product is CASSGKVRGANEQFF. The rearrangement links TRBV7-9 to TRBJ2-1, with D perhaps matching TRBD1 or TRBD2 (6 bases each). Looked up from germline, CDR1 is SEHNR and CDR2 is FQNEAQ (reference sequence). This CDR3 is 15 amino acids long. With 5 bases removed from V and 10 bases from J, the gap between germline ends came to 21 bases. Based on the CDR3 plus reference TRBV7-9 and TRBJ2-1, the full variable domain is DTGVSQNPRHKITKRGQNVTFRCDPISEHNRLYWYRQTLGQGPEFLTYFQNEAQLEKSRLLSDRFSAERPKGSFSTLEIQRTEQGDSAMYLCASSGKVRGANEQFFGPGTRLTVL.

Many counts were recorded for this clonotype. V is TRBV12-3 or TRBV12-4 and J is TRBJ1-4, with 8 positions matching TRBD1. This CDR3 comprises 14 residues. Trimming cost V 6 bases and J 8 bases; bases outside gene matches: 8. This CDR3 is CASSPTGVVEKLFF. CDR3 in DNA: TGTGCCAGCAGCCCGACAGGGGTAGTGGAAAAACTGTTTTTT.

This clonotype was seen a few times. The chain employs TRBV28 and TRBJ2-5; TRBD2 is a possible D gene (6 bases). The CDR3 has 13 amino acids. The germline CDR1 and CDR2 sequences are MDHEN and SYDVKM. V was clipped by 7 bases and J by 9 bases, with 18 bases between them. The CDR3, as DNA: TGTGCCAGCAAGGGAGGACTGGACGGAGCCCAGTACTTC. Encoded protein: CASKGGLDGAQYF.

This clonotype was recorded many times. The gene calls are TRBV4-1 and TRBJ2-7; 10 nucleotides line up with TRBD1. The CDR3 spans 16 residues. CDR1 is MGHRA and CDR2 is YSYEKL in the germline V gene. The V gene end was trimmed by 0 bases and the J gene end by 8 bases; junction bases not matched to a gene: 10. CDR3 nucleotides: TGCGCCAGCAGCCAAGATCCCGGGACAGGGGCGGCGAAGCAGTACTTC. As protein: CASSQDPGTGAAKQYF.

This clonotype has only a few counts. The V call is TRBV6-6, the J call TRBJ1-2, with 8 bases identical to TRBD1. The V and J ends lost 6 bases and 4 bases, in that order; junction bases with no gene match: 10. The CDR3 length is 15 residues. Per germline, CDR1 MNHNY and CDR2 SVGAGI (reference sequence). The CDR3 here is CASRKIRQGIYGYTF. The CDR3 nucleotides read TGTGCCAGCAGGAAAATAAGACAGGGGATCTATGGCTACACCTTC.

The chain uses TRBV27 and TRBJ2-5, with TRBD1 matching over 7 bases. Germline loops: CDR1 MNHEY, CDR2 SMNVEV (reference sequence). This CDR3 has 14 residues. With V trimmed by 5 bases and J by 3 bases, 6 bases remained unmatched. As DNA, the CDR3 is TGTGCCAGCAGTCCCAAGGGGGCAGAAGAGACCCAGTACTTC. Translating it yields CASSPKGAEETQYF.